This T cell receptor (beta chain) was profiled in a study of T cells in Graves' hyperthyroidism and ophthalmopathy. Exclusions: uncontrolled infection, other autoimmune disease, pregnancy, lactation. What was amplified from RNA transcripts were TCR beta CDR3 regions. HTBI primers were employed in a first-round RT-PCR of the TCR CDR3. TCRdb processed the multiplex PCR reads anew with MiXCR; each CDR3 protein has one entry. The sample carries about 600,000 distinct CDR3 sequences, approximately 15% recorded once. There are 17 residues in the CDR3. Germline-derived CDR1 and CDR2 are SGHKS and YYEKEE (reference sequence). There are a few counts of this clonotype. The target antigen is unknown. Given a much more abundant clone one base away, this may be a read error. Overall study findings and caveats: Ophthalmopathy and stable hyperthyroidism were separated by a 13 V-J model.

The chain joins TRBV5-5 to TRBJ2-5; 9 nucleotides align to TRBD1. The sequence derives from a woman between 40 and 55 years old with Graves' ophthalmopathy. Specimen: blood. Written as DNA, the CDR3 is TGTGCCGGCAGCTTGGACAGGGGTGCGGACCTCCAAGAGACCCAGTACTTC. Residues: CAGSLDRGADLQETQYF.